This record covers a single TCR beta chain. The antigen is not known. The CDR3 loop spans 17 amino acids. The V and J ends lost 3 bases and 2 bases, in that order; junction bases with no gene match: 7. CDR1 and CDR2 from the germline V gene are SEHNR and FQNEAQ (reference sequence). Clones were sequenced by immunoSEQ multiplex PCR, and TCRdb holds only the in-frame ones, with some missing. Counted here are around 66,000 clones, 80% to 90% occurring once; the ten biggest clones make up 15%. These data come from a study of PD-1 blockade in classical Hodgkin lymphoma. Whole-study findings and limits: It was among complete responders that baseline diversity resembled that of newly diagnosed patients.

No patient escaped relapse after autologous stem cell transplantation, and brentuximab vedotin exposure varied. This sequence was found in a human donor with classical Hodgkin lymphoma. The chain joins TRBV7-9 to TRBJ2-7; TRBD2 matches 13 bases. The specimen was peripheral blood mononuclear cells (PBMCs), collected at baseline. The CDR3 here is CASSLTAGTSGTYEQYF. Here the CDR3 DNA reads TGTGCCAGCAGCTTGACGGCAGGGACTAGCGGGACCTACGAGCAGTACTTC.